This T cell receptor (beta chain) was captured by sequencing in a study of T cell responses to AZD1222 COVID-19 vaccine. Across the whole study: Doses given second, at about 4 or about 12 weeks, were pooled.

The study's findings and limits: Only five or six AZD1222 recipients were seropositive at baseline.

Sequencing used immunoSEQ multiplex PCR; TCRdb keeps in-frame clones, though not all of them. The sample has 96,000 or so clones, 75% to 90% seen once. A remark on this clone: Its target is unknown.

Germline V gives CDR1 LNHDA, CDR2 SQIVND (reference sequence). V dropped 7 bases and J dropped 6; count of bases not matched to a gene: 17. The CDR3 covers 17 residues. The sample consisted of peripheral blood, taken on day 0 of AZD1222 vaccination. The J gene is TRBJ2-7, the V gene TRBV19; the match to TRBD1 covers 11 bases. The clonotype comes from an adult in good health. CDR3 in amino acids: CASTDSARGTGGREQYF. Here the CDR3 DNA reads TGTGCCAGTACAGATTCTGCTCGTGGGACAGGGGGTCGCGAGCAGTACTTC.